These 18 T cell receptor beta chains came from one sample sequenced in a study of naive and memory T cell subsets. The SP2 primer and nested alpha and beta constant region primers amplified ligated cDNA in four rounds. TCRdb ran MiXCR on the 5' RACE reads and lists one entry per CDR3 protein. The sample holds more than 50,000 distinct CDR3 sequences, approximately 8.5% seen once. TCR cDNA received a 3' ligated oligonucleotide that carried a UMI. These TCRs come from a female donor in good health.

The rearrangement links TRBV7-9 to TRBJ2-7; no clear D. The germline CDR1 and CDR2 sequences are SEHNR and FQNEAQ (reference sequence). The CDR3 length is 13 residues. V was shortened by 5 bases and J by 4 bases, with 12 bases between the two germline ends. The CDR3 sequence is CASSPPASYEQYF. The CDR3 DNA follows: TGTGCCAGCAGCCCACCGGCCTCGTACGAGCAGTACTTC.

This clonotype was found a few times. The J gene is TRBJ1-5, the V gene TRBV29-1; D is ambiguous. Between the trimmed V and J ends, which lost 7 bases and 0 bases, there was a span of 10 bases. CDR1 is SQVTM, CDR2 ANQGSEA, per germline. The CDR3 is made up of 13 amino acids. DNA for the CDR3: TGCAGCGCCAAGGAGGATAGCAATCAGCCCCAGCATTTT. Its translation: CSAKEDSNQPQHF.

At least ten counts were recorded for this clonotype. This chain links TRBV6-2 or TRBV6-3 with TRBJ2-7, with 13 positions matching TRBD2. V trimming: 2 bases; J trimming: 3 bases; junction bases outside the gene matches: 4. Germline CDR1 MNHEY, CDR2 SVGEGT. CDR3 length: 16 amino acids. Here the CDR3 reads CASSYAGTSGDYEQYF. The CDR3 DNA sequence: TGTGCCAGCAGTTACGCCGGGACTAGCGGGGACTACGAGCAGTACTTC.

This clonotype has at least ten counts. The chain has TRBV3-1 and TRBJ1-2; D not certain. The CDR3 is 13 residues long. The V and J ends lost 0 bases and 4 bases respectively, with 6 bases between them. CDR1 LGHDT and CDR2 YNNKEL come from the germline V gene (reference sequence). The CDR3 bases are TGTGCCAGCAGCCAAGAGCGGGGCTATGGCTACACCTTC. Its protein is CASSQERGYGYTF.

Ten or more counts support this clonotype. This chain uses TRBV7-2 with TRBJ2-7, with TRBD2 as a possible D gene (5 bases). Trimming left V 1 base short and J 0 bases short, with 7 bases between. CDR1 is SGHTA and CDR2 is FQGNSA in the germline V gene. The CDR3 totals 14 residues. The CDR3 here is CASSLGRGSYEQYF. The CDR3 DNA reads as TGTGCCAGCAGCTTAGGACGGGGCTCCTACGAGCAGTACTTC. The variable domain in full, completed from reference TRBV7-2 and TRBJ2-7, reads GAGVSQSPSNKVTEKGKDVELRCDPISGHTALYWYRQSLGQGLEFLIYFQGNSAPDKSGLPSDRFSAERTGGSVSTLTIQRTQQEDSAVYLCASSLGRGSYEQYFGPGTRLTVT.

Only a few counts were recorded for this clonotype. The genes are TRBV19 and TRBJ2-4; 9 bases align to TRBD1. The germline V gene encodes CDR1 LNHDA and CDR2 SQIVND (reference sequence). J lost 6 bases, V lost 4 bases, and 4 bases had no gene match. The CDR3 has 14 amino acids. The CDR3 region is CASSTRDRANIQYF. DNA of the CDR3: TGTGCCAGTAGTACCCGGGACAGGGCAAACATTCAGTACTTC.

This clonotype was seen repeatedly, ten times or more. This chain connects TRBV7-2 to TRBJ2-5; D possibly corresponds to TRBD2 (7 bases). Looked up from germline, CDR1 is SGHTA and CDR2 is FQGNSA. Trimming took 4 bases from V and 7 from J, leaving 19 bases between them. This CDR3 has 15 residues. The CDR3 DNA is TGTGCCAGCAGCTATTGGGAGCGGGAAGGGGGGACCCAGTACTTC. This sequence encodes CASSYWEREGGTQYF.

The genes are TRBV27 and TRBJ1-2, with a weak D call TRBD1 (5 bases). The CDR3 is 13 residues long. The ends were cut back, 6 bases at V and 8 bases at J, with 16 bases in the middle. Germline assignment: CDR1 MNHEY and CDR2 SMNVEV (reference sequence). CDR3 sequence (DNA): TGTGCCAGCAGGGAGGGGCGCTTAAGGGGCTACACCTTC. It specifies CASREGRLRGYTF.

This clonotype was observed a few times. V gene TRBV5-1 combines with J gene TRBJ2-3; D unclear. The CDR3 is 15 amino acids. Trimming shortened V by 2 bases and J by 0 bases, and 10 bases separated the two germline ends. CDR1 SGHRS and CDR2 YFSETQ come from the germline V gene. In DNA form, the CDR3 reads TGCGCCAGCAGCTTAACTACAACTAGCACAGATACGCAGTATTTT. Protein product: CASSLTTTSTDTQYF.

This clonotype was detected only a few times. The chain combines TRBV11-2 with TRBJ2-3, with D hard to call. CDR3 length: 15 residues. Trimming took 6 bases from V and 2 from J, leaving 15 bases between them. Germline V gene sequence: CDR1 SGHAT, CDR2 FQNNGV. This chain's CDR3 is CASRSPRRNTDTQYF. The DNA for the CDR3 is TGTGCCAGCAGGAGCCCCCGGCGGAACACAGATACGCAGTATTTT.

This clonotype was seen repeatedly, ten times or more. The J gene is TRBJ2-3, the V gene TRBV2, with a weak D call TRBD2 (6 bases). The CDR3 contains 14 residues. V gave up 6 bases and J gave up 5 bases, with 15 bases separating them. From germline, CDR1 is SNHLY and CDR2 FYNNEI. The CDR3 reads CASRPSGHRDTQYF. The DNA of the CDR3 is TGTGCCAGCAGACCCAGCGGGCACAGAGATACGCAGTATTTT.

This clonotype was observed a few times. The CDR3 DNA sequence: TGTGCCAGCAGCGCGCCCGGGACTATCGAATCGGGTACGCAGTATTTT. Amino acids: CASSAPGTIESGTQYF. The chain employs TRBV7-8 and TRBJ2-3; 7 bases line up with TRBD2. V shed 5 bases and J 8 bases; nucleotides not matched to a gene: 16. Germline V gene data show CDR1 as SGHVS and CDR2 as FQNEAQ. The CDR3 is 16 amino acids. The full variable domain, rest sourced from reference TRBV7-8 and TRBJ2-3, is GAGVSQSPRYKVAKRGQDVALRCDPISGHVSLFWYQQALGQGPEFLTYFQNEAQLDKSGLPSDRFFAERPEGSVSTLKIQRTQQEDSAVYLCASSAPGTIESGTQYFGPGTRLTVL.

In this sample, this clonotype turned up many times. The chain combines TRBV29-1 with TRBJ2-1, with TRBD2 identical over 10 bases. CDR3 length: 16 amino acids. V dropped 5 bases and J dropped 3; count of bases not matched to a gene: 10. The germline CDR1 and CDR2 sequences are SQVTM and ANQGSEA. The CDR3, as DNA: TGCAGCGTTTCCACGATCTCTAGCGGGGGCTACAATGAGCAGTTCTTC. Its protein is CSVSTISSGGYNEQFF.

This clonotype has ten or more counts. V is TRBV29-1 and J is TRBJ2-7, with D perhaps matching TRBD1 or TRBD2 (5 bases each). Germline lookup yields CDR1 SQVTM and CDR2 ANQGSEA. The V gene lost 7 bases and the J gene lost 2 bases, with 15 bases spanning the gap. This CDR3 has 13 residues. The CDR3 loop is CSAAGTEAYEQYF. The CDR3 bases are TGCAGCGCCGCCGGGACGGAGGCCTACGAGCAGTACTTC.

The chain has TRBV29-1 and TRBJ2-5; TRBD1 agrees at 8 bases. Losses at the gene ends were 7 bases for V and 4 bases for J; bases not matched to a gene: 5. Germline CDR1 SQVTM, CDR2 ANQGSEA. There are 12 residues in the CDR3. The CDR3 bases are TGCAGCGCGGACAGGGCCGGAGAGACCCAGTACTTC. This translates into CSADRAGETQYF.

CDR3 in amino acids: CAISDVGTDTQYF. In DNA, the CDR3 is TGTGCCATCAGTGACGTTGGCACAGATACGCAGTATTTT. The chain couples TRBV10-3 to TRBJ2-3, with D unresolved. In germline, CDR1 is ENHRY, CDR2 SYGVKD. This CDR3 comprises 13 residues. V was pared by 3 bases and J by 1 base, with 5 bases between.

The table lists this clonotype with many counts. CDR3 loop: CAWSALGGDQPQHF. CDR3 bases: TGTGCCTGGAGTGCCTTAGGCGGGGATCAGCCCCAGCATTTT. This rearrangement joins TRBV30 to TRBJ1-5; D gene uncertain. This CDR3 has 14 amino acids. Between the trimmed V and J ends, which lost 1 base and 5 bases, there was a span of 12 bases. Germline CDR1 is GTSNPN and CDR2 is SVGIG (reference sequence).

This clonotype came up many times. This chain uses TRBV5-1 with TRBJ2-1; D remains ambiguous. V was shortened by 0 bases and J by 6 bases, with 7 bases between the two germline ends. This CDR3 has 13 amino acids. The germline V gene encodes CDR1 SGHRS and CDR2 YFSETQ. CDR3 in amino acids: CASSLGLVNEQFF. As DNA, the CDR3 is TGCGCCAGCAGCTTGGGTCTAGTCAATGAGCAGTTCTTC. The whole variable domain, remainder taken from reference TRBV5-1 and TRBJ2-1, is KAGVTQTPRYLIKTRGQQVTLSCSPISGHRSVSWYQQTPGQGLQFLFEYFSETQRNKGNFPGRFSGRQFSNSRSEMNVSTLELGDSALYLCASSLGLVNEQFFGPGTRLTVL.